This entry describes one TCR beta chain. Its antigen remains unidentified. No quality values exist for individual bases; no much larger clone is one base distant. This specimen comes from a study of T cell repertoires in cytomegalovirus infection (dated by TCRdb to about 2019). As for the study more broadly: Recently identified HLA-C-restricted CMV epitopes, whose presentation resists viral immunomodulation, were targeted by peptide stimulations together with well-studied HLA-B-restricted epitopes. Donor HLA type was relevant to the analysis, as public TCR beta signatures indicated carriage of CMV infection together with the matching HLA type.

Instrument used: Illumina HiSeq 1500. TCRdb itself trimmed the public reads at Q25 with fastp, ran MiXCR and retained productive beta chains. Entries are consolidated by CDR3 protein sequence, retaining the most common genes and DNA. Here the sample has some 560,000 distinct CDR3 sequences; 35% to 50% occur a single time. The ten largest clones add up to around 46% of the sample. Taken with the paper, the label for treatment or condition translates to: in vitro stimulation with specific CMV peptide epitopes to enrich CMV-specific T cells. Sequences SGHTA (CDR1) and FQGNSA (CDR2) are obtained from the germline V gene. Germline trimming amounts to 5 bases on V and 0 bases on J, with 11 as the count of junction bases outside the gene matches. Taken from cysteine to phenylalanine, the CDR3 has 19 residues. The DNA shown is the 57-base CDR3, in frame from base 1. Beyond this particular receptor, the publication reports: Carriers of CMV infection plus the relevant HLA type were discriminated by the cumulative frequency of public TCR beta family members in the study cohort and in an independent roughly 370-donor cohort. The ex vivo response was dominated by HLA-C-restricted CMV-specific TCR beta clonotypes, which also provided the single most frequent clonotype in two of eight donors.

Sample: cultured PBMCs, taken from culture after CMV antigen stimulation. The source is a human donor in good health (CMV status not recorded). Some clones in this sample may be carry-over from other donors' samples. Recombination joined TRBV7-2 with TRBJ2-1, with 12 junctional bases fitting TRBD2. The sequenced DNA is TGTGCCAGCAGCGCAACTAGCGGGAGGCTCTCGAGCTCCTACAATGAGCAGTTCTTC. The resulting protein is CASSATSGRLSSSYNEQFF.